This record covers a single T cell receptor beta chain. The entry originates in a study of blood T cell repertoires in COVID-19. Across the study: Researchers got acute and convalescent COVID-19 samples from the United States, Italy and Spain.

For recovered donors of Cohort 3, there were two negative PCRs, clearance, or symptom resolution. Source study methods: The authors estimated nucleated cell counts from reference gene primer amplification. Here immunoSEQ multiplex PCR was the method, and the copy in TCRdb shows in-frame clones only, minus some. V and J calls and clone size are given by that table; D and trimming were obtained from the DNA. The top ten clones hold approximately 8% of a sample with around 210,000 clones, 80% to 90% of them seen once. Trimming left V 3 bases short and J 3 bases short, with 20 bases between. This CDR3 is built from 17 residues. Germline CDR1 reads SEHNR; CDR2 reads FQNEAQ (reference sequence).

The chain is built from TRBV7-9 and TRBJ1-1, with D possibly being TRBD1 (6 bases). This receptor was obtained from a young woman who had recovered from COVID-19. Sequencing was done on a sample of PBMCs or T cells enriched from blood (not recorded which). CDR3 bases: TGTGCCAGCAGCTTTGCCCCTAGGGGGAGTAGGGACACTGAAGCTTTCTTT. Residues: CASSFAPRGSRDTEAFF.